This entry describes one T cell receptor beta chain. The antigen is not known. It was into CD45RA+ naive and CD45RA-negative memory subsets that the CD4+ cells were split. The sample comes from a study of shared clonotypes between healthy human individuals. The CDR3 extends over 16 amino acids. Deletions cut 5 bases from V and 2 bases from J, with 18 bases between. Germline CDR1 is MNHNY and CDR2 is SVGAGI (reference sequence). The deep-level immunoSEQ assay was used. This table comes from immunoSEQ multiplex PCR, and its TCRdb copy is limited to in-frame clones, with some not included. The table shows 2.5 million or so clones, with approximately 92% occurring only once. The study's findings and limits: For naive CD4 cells, roughly 4.8% of clonotypes were shared across a handful of donors. For sorted subsets, rarefaction showed incomplete sequencing despite large depth.

The chain links TRBV6-6 to TRBJ1-2; D unresolved. Sequences were obtained from naive CD4+ T cells sorted from blood. Described subset: CD45RA+ positively selected. The TCR was taken from a man aged 18 to 30 in good health. In DNA form, the CDR3 reads TGTGCCAGCAGTCCACAGCTACTAATAACAAACTATGGCTACACCTTC. It specifies CASSPQLLITNYGYTF.